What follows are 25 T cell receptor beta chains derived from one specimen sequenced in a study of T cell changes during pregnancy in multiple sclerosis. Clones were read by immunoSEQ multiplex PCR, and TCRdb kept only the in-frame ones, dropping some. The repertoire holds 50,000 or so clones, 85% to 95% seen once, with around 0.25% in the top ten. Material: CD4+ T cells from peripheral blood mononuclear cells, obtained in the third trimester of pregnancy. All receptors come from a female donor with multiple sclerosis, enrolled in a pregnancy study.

Written as DNA, the CDR3 is TGCGCCAGCAGCTTGAGCGGGAATGAAAAACTGTTTTTT. Protein: CASSLSGNEKLFF. This chain connects TRBV5-1 to TRBJ1-4, with unresolved D. Trimming stripped 1 base from V and 5 bases from J, with 6 bases between. The CDR3 covers 13 residues. Germline-derived CDR1 and CDR2 are SGHRS and YFSETQ.

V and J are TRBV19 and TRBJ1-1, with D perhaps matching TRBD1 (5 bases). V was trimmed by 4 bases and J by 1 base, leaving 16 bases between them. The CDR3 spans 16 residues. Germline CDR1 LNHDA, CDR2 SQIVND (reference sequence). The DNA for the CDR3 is TGTGCCAGTAGTACAGGGCGGTGGGGAGGGAACACTGAAGCTTTCTTT. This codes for CASSTGRWGGNTEAFF.

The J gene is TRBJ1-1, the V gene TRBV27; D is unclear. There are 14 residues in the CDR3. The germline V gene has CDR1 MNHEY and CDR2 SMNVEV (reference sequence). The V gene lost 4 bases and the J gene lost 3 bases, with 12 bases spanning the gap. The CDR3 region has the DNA TGTGCCAGCAGTTCATGGTCGAGGGACACTGAAGCTTTCTTT. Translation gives CASSSWSRDTEAFF.

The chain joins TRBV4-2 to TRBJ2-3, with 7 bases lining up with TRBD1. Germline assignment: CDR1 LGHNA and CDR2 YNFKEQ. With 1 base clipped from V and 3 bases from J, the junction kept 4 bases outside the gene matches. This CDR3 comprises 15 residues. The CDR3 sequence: CASSQAGGQTDTQYF. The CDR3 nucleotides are TGTGCCAGCAGCCAAGCAGGGGGTCAAACAGATACGCAGTATTTT.

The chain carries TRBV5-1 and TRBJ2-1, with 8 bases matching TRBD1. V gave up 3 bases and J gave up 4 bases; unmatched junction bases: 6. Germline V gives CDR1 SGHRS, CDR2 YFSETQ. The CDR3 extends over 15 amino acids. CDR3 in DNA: TGCGCCAGCAGCTGGGCGGGACAGGAATACAATGAGCAGTTCTTC. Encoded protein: CASSWAGQEYNEQFF.

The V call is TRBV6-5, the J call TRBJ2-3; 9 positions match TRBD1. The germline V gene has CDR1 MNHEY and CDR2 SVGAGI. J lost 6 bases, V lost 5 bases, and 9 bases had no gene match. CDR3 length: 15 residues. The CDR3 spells CASSPKGTGMDTQYF. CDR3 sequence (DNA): TGTGCCAGCAGTCCAAAAGGGACAGGGATGGATACGCAGTATTTT.

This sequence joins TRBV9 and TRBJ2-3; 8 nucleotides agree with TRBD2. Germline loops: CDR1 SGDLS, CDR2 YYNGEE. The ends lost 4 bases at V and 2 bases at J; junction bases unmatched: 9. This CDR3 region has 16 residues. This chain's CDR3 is CASSTTGTSVTDTQYF. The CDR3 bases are TGTGCCAGCAGCACCACCGGGACTAGTGTCACAGATACGCAGTATTTT.

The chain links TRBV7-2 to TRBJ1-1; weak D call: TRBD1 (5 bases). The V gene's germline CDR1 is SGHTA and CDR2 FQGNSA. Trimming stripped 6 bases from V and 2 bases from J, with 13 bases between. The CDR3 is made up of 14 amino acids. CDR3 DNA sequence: TGTGCCAGCAGGAAAGGGGCGGGAAACACTGAAGCTTTCTTT. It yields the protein CASRKGAGNTEAFF.

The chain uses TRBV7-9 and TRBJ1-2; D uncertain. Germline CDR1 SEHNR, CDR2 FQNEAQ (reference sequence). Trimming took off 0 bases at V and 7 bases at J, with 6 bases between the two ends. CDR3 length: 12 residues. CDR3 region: CASSLAEAGYTF. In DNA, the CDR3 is TGTGCCAGCAGCTTAGCCGAGGCTGGCTACACCTTC. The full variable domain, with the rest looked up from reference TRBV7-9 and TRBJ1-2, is DTGVSQNPRHKITKRGQNVTFRCDPISEHNRLYWYRQTLGQGPEFLTYFQNEAQLEKSRLLSDRFSAERPKGSFSTLEIQRTEQGDSAMYLCASSLAEAGYTFGSGTRLTVV.

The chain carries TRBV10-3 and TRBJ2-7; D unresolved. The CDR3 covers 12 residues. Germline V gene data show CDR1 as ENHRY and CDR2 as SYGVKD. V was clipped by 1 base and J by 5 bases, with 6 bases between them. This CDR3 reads CAISELTNEQYF. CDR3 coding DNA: TGTGCCATCAGTGAGTTAACAAACGAGCAGTACTTC.

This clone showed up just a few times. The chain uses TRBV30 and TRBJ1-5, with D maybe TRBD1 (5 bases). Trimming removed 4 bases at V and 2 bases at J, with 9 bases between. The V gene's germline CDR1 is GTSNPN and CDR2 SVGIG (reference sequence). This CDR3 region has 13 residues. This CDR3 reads CAWNSGGNQPQHF. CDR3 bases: TGTGCCTGGAATTCGGGGGGCAATCAGCCCCAGCATTTT.

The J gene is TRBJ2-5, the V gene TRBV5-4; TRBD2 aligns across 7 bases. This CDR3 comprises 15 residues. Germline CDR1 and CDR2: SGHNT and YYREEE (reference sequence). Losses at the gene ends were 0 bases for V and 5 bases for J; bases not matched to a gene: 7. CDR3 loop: CASSLGLAGRETQYF. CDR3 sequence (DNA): TGTGCCAGCAGCTTGGGACTAGCAGGAAGGGAGACCCAGTACTTC.

CDR3 DNA sequence: TGTGCCAGCAGCGGCTGGACTAGCGGGGTCTCCTACGAGCAGTACTTC. Translating it yields CASSGWTSGVSYEQYF. The genes are TRBV5-8 and TRBJ2-7, with 12 bases matching TRBD2. CDR3 length equals 16 residues. Germline CDR1 SGHTS, CDR2 YDEGEE. J lost 0 bases, V lost 4 bases, and 5 bases had no gene match.

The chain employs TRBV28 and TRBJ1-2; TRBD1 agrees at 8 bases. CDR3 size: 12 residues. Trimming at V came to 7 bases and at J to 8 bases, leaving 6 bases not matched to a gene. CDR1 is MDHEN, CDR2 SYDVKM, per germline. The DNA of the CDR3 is TGTGCCAGCAAACAGGGGGGCGAAGGCTACACCTTC. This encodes CASKQGGEGYTF.

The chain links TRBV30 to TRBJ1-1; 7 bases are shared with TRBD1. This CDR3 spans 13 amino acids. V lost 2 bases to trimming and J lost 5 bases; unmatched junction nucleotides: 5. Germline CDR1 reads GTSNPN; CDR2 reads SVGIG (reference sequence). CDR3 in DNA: TGTGCCTGGAGTATGACAGGGTATACTGAAGCTTTCTTT. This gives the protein CAWSMTGYTEAFF.

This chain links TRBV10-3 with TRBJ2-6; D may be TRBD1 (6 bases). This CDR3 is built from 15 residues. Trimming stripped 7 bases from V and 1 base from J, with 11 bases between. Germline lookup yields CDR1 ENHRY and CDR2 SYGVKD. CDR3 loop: CAIKEQGSGANVLTF. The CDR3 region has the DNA TGTGCCATCAAAGAACAGGGTTCTGGGGCCAACGTCCTGACTTTC.

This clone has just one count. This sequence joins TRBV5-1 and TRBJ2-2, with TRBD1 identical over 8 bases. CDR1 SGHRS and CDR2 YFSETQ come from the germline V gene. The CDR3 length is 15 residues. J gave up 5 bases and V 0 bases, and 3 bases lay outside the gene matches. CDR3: CASSLVRGRTGELFF. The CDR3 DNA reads TGCGCCAGCAGCTTGGTCAGGGGGCGGACCGGGGAGCTGTTTTTT.

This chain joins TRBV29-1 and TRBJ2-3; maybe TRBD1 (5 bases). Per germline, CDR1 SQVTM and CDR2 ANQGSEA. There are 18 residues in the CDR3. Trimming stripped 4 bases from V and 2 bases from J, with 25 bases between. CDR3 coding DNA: TGCAGCGTTGCGTTTAGAGAGAAAAGGACAAGATTCACAGATACGCAGTATTTT. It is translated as CSVAFREKRTRFTDTQYF.

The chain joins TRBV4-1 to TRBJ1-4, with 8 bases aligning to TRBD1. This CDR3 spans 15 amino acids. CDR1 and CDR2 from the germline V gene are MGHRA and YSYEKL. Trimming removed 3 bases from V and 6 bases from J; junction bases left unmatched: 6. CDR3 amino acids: CASSQTGAGDEKLFF. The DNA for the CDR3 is TGCGCCAGCAGCCAGACAGGGGCGGGAGATGAAAAACTGTTTTTT.

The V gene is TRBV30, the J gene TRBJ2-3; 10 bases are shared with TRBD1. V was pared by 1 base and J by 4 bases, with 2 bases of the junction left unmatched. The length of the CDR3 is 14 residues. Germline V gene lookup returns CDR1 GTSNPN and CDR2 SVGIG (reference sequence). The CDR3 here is CAWSGDRGADTQYF. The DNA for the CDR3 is TGTGCCTGGAGTGGGGACAGGGGCGCAGATACGCAGTATTTT.

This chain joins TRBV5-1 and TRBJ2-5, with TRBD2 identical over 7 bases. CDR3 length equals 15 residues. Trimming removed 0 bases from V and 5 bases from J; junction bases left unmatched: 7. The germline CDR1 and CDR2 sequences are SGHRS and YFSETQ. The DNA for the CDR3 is TGCGCCAGCAGCTTGGCGGGAGGACCCGGGGAGACCCAGTACTTC. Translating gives CASSLAGGPGETQYF. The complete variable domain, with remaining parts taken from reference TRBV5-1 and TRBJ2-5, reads KAGVTQTPRYLIKTRGQQVTLSCSPISGHRSVSWYQQTPGQGLQFLFEYFSETQRNKGNFPGRFSGRQFSNSRSEMNVSTLELGDSALYLCASSLAGGPGETQYFGPGTRLLVL.

The CDR3 nucleotides read TGTGCCAGCAGCTTACCCTCCGGGACAGGGAGCCATGAGCAGTTCTTC. This sequence encodes CASSLPSGTGSHEQFF. The V call is TRBV7-9, the J call TRBJ2-1; 9 bases match TRBD1. The trim removed 2 bases at V and 8 bases at J, leaving 10 bases unmatched. The CDR3 length is 16 residues. CDR1 and CDR2 (germline): SEHNR, FQNEAQ (reference sequence).

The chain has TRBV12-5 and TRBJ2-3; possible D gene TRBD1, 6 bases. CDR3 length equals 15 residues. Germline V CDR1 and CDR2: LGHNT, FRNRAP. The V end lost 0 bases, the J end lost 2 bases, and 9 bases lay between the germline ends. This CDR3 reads CASGLVAGVTDTQYF. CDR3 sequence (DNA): TGTGCTAGTGGTTTGGTGGCAGGGGTCACAGATACGCAGTATTTT.

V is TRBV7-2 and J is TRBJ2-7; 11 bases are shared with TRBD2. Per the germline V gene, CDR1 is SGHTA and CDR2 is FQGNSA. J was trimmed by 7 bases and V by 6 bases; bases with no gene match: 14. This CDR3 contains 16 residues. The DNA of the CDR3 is TGTGCCAGCAGTAATTCGTTAGCGGGAGGGCCTGGGGAGCAGTACTTC. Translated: CASSNSLAGGPGEQYF.

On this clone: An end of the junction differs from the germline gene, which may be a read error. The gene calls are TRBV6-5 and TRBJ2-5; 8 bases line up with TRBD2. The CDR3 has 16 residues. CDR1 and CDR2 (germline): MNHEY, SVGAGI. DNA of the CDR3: TGTGCCAGCAGTTTTGCTGCCGGGGGGGCGATAGAGATCCAGTACTTC. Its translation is CASSFAAGGAIEIQYF.